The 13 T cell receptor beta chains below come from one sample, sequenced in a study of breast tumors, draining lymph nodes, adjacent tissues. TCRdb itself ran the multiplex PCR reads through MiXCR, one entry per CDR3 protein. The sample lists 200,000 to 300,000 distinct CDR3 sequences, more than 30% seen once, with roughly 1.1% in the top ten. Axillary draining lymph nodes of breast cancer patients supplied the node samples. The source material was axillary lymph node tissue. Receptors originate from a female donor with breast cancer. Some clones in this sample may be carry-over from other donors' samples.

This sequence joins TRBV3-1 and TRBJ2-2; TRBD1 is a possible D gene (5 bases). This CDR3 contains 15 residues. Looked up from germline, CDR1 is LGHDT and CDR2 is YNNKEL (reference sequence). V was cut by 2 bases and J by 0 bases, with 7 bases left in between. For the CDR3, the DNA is TGTGCCAGCAGCCAATGGACACCGAACACCGGGGAGCTGTTTTTT. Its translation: CASSQWTPNTGELFF.

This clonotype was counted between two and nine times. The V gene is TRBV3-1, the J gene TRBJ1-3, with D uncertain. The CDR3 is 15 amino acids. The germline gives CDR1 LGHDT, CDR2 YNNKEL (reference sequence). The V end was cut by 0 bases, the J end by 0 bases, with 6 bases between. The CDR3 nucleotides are TGTGCCAGCAGCCAAGAGTCCCTCTCTGGAAACACCATATATTTT. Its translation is CASSQESLSGNTIYF.

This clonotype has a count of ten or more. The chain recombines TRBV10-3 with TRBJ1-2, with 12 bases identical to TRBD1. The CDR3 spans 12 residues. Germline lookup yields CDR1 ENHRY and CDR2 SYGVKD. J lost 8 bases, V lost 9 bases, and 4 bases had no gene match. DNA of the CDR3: TGTGCCATTAGGGGACAGGGGGCCGGCTACACCTTC. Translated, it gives CAIRGQGAGYTF.

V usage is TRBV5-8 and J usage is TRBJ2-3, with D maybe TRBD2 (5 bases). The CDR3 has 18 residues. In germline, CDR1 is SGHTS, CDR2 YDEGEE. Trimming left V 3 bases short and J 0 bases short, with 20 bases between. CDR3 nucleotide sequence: TGTGCCAGCAGCTCTAATCGACCAGGCCGCGGGAGCACAGATACGCAGTATTTT. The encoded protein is CASSSNRPGRGSTDTQYF.

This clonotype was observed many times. This CDR3 is CASSQGGGSNSPLHF. DNA of the CDR3: TGCGCCAGCAGCCAAGGGGGGGGAAGTAATTCACCCCTCCACTTT. The gene calls are TRBV4-3 and TRBJ1-6, with D possibly matching TRBD1 (5 bases). This CDR3 comprises 15 residues. The V gene's germline CDR1 is LGHNA and CDR2 YSLEER. Trimming took off 1 base at V and 6 bases at J, with 10 bases between the two ends.

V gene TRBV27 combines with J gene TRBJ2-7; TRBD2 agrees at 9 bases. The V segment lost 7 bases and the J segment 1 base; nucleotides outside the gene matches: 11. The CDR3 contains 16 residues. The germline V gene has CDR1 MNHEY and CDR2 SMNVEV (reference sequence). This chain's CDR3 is CASKPSSGLASYEQYF. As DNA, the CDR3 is TGTGCCAGCAAACCCTCCTCGGGACTAGCATCCTACGAGCAGTACTTC.

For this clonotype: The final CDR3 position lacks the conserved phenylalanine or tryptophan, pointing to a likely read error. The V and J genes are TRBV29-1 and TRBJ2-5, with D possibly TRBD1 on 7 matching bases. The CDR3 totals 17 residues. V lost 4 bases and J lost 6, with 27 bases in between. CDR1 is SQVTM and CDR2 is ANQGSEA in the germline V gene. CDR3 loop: CSVGQGDSGTFVKTQYI. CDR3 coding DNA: TGCAGCGTTGGACAGGGTGACAGTGGGACTTTCGTGAAGACCCAGTACATC.

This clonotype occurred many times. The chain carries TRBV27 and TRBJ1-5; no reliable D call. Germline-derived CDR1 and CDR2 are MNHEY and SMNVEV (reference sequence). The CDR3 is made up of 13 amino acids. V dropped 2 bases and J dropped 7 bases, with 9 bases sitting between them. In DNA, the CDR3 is TGTGCCAGCAGTTTAGTGTTGGGGCAGCCCCAGCATTTT. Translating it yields CASSLVLGQPQHF.

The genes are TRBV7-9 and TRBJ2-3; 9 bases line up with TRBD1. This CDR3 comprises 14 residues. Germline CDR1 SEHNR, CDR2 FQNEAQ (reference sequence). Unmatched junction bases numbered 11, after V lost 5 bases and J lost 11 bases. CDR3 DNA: TGTGCCAGCAGCCGGGACAGGGAGGGCGATGAGCAGTATTTT. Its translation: CASSRDREGDEQYF. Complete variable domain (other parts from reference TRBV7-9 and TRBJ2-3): DTGVSQNPRHKITKRGQNVTFRCDPISEHNRLYWYRQTLGQGPEFLTYFQNEAQLEKSRLLSDRFSAERPKGSFSTLEIQRTEQGDSAMYLCASSRDREGDEQYFGPGTRLTVL.

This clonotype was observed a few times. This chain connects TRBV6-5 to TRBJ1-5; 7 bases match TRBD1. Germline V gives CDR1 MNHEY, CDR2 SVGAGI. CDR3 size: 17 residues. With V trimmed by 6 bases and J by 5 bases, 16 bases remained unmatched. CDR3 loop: CASRQLAGGFGDQPQHF. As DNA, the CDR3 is TGTGCCAGCAGGCAACTGGCAGGGGGGTTTGGAGATCAGCCCCAGCATTTT.

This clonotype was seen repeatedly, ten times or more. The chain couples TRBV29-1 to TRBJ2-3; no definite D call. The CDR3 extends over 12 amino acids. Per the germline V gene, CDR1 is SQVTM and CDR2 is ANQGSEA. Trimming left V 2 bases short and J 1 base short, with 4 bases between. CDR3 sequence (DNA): TGCAGCGTTGAATTCGGCACAGATACGCAGTATTTT. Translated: CSVEFGTDTQYF.

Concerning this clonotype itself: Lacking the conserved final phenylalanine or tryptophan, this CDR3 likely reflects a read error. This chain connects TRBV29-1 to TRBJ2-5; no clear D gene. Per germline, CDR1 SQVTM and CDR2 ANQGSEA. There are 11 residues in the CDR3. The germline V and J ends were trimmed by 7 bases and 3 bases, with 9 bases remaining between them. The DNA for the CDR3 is TGCAGCGCATCCCCCAAAGAGACCCAGTACTCC. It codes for CSASPKETQYS.

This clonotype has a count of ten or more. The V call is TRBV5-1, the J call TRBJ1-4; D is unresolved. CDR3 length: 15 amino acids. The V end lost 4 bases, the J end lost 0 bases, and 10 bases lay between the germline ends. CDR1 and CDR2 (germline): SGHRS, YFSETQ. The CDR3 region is CASSLQRATNEKLFF. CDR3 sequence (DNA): TGCGCCAGCAGCCTACAGCGAGCAACTAATGAAAAACTGTTTTTT.